One sample yielded the 19 T cell receptor beta chains listed below, sequenced in a study of shared clonotypes between healthy human individuals. Assay used: immunoSEQ multiplex PCR; TCRdb lists only in-frame clones, some missing. The repertoire consists of 230,000 or so clones, with approximately 65% occurring once and the leading ten covering approximately 10%. Input material: memory CD4+ T cells sorted from blood. Subset defined: CD45RA-negative fraction. The source of these receptors is a man between 25 and 39 years old in good health.

This sequence joins TRBV6-1 and TRBJ1-3; no definite D call. There are 11 residues in the CDR3. The V gene lost 8 bases and the J gene lost 1 base, with 3 bases spanning the gap. Germline assignment: CDR1 MNHNS and CDR2 SASEGT. CDR3 in DNA: TGTGCCAGCTGGTCTGGAAACACCATATATTTT. Its translation is CASWSGNTIYF.

V is TRBV5-4 and J is TRBJ2-2; either TRBD1 or TRBD2 may supply D (5 bases each). This CDR3 contains 16 residues. Germline V gives CDR1 SGHNT, CDR2 YYREEE (reference sequence). The germline V and J ends were trimmed by 2 bases and 5 bases, with 16 bases remaining between them. As DNA, the CDR3 is TGTGCCAGCAGCTTCCCCCAGGGAGTGGGGACCGGGGAGCTGTTTTTT. Translated, it gives CASSFPQGVGTGELFF.

This clone has just a few counts. The chain joins TRBV11-2 to TRBJ1-5, with TRBD1 matching 9 bases. Germline trimming cut 6 bases from V and 4 bases from J; bases unmatched to any gene: 4. Germline CDR1 is SGHAT and CDR2 is FQNNGV. This CDR3 spans 14 amino acids. The CDR3 loop is CASSPGTGNQPQHF. Here the CDR3 DNA reads TGTGCCAGCAGTCCAGGGACAGGGAATCAGCCCCAGCATTTT.

This clone showed up just a few times. This chain joins TRBV5-1 and TRBJ1-2; D is unclear. Germline CDR1 SGHRS, CDR2 YFSETQ. This CDR3 has 13 amino acids. The germline V and J ends were trimmed by 4 bases and 4 bases, with 11 bases remaining between them. The CDR3: CASSTDGVYGYTF. The CDR3 DNA sequence: TGCGCCAGCAGCACCGACGGAGTCTATGGCTACACCTTC.

The chain has TRBV14 and TRBJ2-1; a possible D gene is TRBD2 (5 bases). Deletions cut 1 base from V and 8 bases from J, with 12 bases between. This CDR3 spans 14 amino acids. Germline lookup yields CDR1 SGHDN and CDR2 FVKESK. CDR3 protein: CASSQGLSSDEQFF. CDR3 nucleotide sequence: TGTGCCAGCAGCCAAGGTTTGAGTAGCGATGAGCAGTTCTTC.

This rearrangement joins TRBV6-1 to TRBJ2-7; no firm D call. The V and J ends lost 7 bases and 2 bases respectively, with 9 bases between them. The V gene's germline CDR1 is MNHNS and CDR2 SASEGT. This CDR3 is 12 amino acids long. The CDR3 spells CASTIRPYEQYF. The CDR3 DNA reads as TGTGCCAGCACCATCAGACCCTACGAGCAGTACTTC.

V and J are TRBV2 and TRBJ2-5; D uncertain. Germline lookup yields CDR1 SNHLY and CDR2 FYNNEI. V lost 6 bases, J lost 4 bases, and 12 bases lay in between. The CDR3 is 13 residues long. The CDR3 DNA reads TGTGCCAGCAGCCGCGGCCCTACAGAGACCCAGTACTTC. It codes for CASSRGPTETQYF.

This rearrangement joins TRBV19 to TRBJ2-5; D might be TRBD1 or TRBD2, each matching 6 bases. Trimming cost V 7 bases and J 2 bases, with 17 bases left between them. This CDR3 spans 15 amino acids. Germline lookup yields CDR1 LNHDA and CDR2 SQIVND (reference sequence). The CDR3 is CASTRGLARQETQYF. The CDR3 nucleotides are TGTGCCAGTACCCGGGGGCTAGCGCGTCAAGAGACCCAGTACTTC.

A word on this clone: This CDR3 is also generated by other DNA sequences in the sample. The chain couples TRBV6-5 to TRBJ2-5; 9 bases match TRBD2. Germline V gene sequence: CDR1 MNHEY, CDR2 SVGAGI. The V and J ends lost 0 bases and 5 bases, in that order; junction bases with no gene match: 7. The length of the CDR3 is 16 residues. The CDR3 nucleotides are TGTGCCAGCAGTTACTCGGTATTAGCGGGAGTTGAGACCCAGTACTTC. Translating gives CASSYSVLAGVETQYF.

In its sample, this clone was seen once. The gene calls are TRBV12-5 and TRBJ2-5; 11 positions agree with TRBD2. Trimming removed 0 bases from V and 4 bases from J; junction bases left unmatched: 25. Germline V gene lookup returns CDR1 LGHNT and CDR2 FRNRAP. The CDR3 is 23 amino acids. The CDR3 nucleotides are TGTGCTAGTGGTTTGGTAAAAGTAAGCGGGACTAGCGGACCGCGTGGGGTCTTAGAGACCCAGTACTTC. Amino acid sequence: CASGLVKVSGTSGPRGVLETQYF.

The rearrangement uses TRBV14 and TRBJ2-3; no clear D. From germline, CDR1 is SGHDN and CDR2 FVKESK. The CDR3 contains 11 residues. The germline V and J ends were trimmed by 1 base and 6 bases, with 2 bases remaining between them. CDR3 region: CASSQVDTQYF. The CDR3 DNA reads TGTGCCAGCAGCCAAGTTGATACGCAGTATTTT.

The chain employs TRBV9 and TRBJ2-3, with 8 bases matching TRBD2. The germline V gene has CDR1 SGDLS and CDR2 YYNGEE. J lost 3 bases, V lost 0 bases, and 6 bases had no gene match. CDR3 length equals 16 residues. CDR3 bases: TGTGCCAGCAGCGTAGCTGGCGGGAGGAGGACAGATACGCAGTATTTT. Its translation is CASSVAGGRRTDTQYF.

The genes are TRBV7-2 and TRBJ1-2, with 9 bases fitting TRBD1. Germline CDR1 is SGHTA and CDR2 is FQGNSA. CDR3 length equals 13 residues. J lost 8 bases, V lost 6 bases, and 7 bases had no gene match. The CDR3 loop is CASSPDRGGGYTF. The CDR3 DNA is TGTGCCAGCAGTCCGGACAGGGGAGGAGGCTACACCTTC.

On this clone: The same CDR3 also results from other DNA sequences found in this sample. The V gene is TRBV5-1, the J gene TRBJ1-5; TRBD1 matches at 9 bases. Germline V CDR1 and CDR2: SGHRS, YFSETQ. Trimming cost V 0 bases and J 5 bases; bases outside gene matches: 3. This CDR3 is 15 amino acids long. DNA of the CDR3: TGCGCCAGCAGCTTGGAGGGACAGGGCCATCAGCCCCAGCATTTT. Its protein is CASSLEGQGHQPQHF. Full variable domain (outside the CDR3, taken from reference TRBV5-1 and TRBJ1-5): KAGVTQTPRYLIKTRGQQVTLSCSPISGHRSVSWYQQTPGQGLQFLFEYFSETQRNKGNFPGRFSGRQFSNSRSEMNVSTLELGDSALYLCASSLEGQGHQPQHFGDGTRLSIL.

In its sample, this clone was seen a few times. The gene calls are TRBV15 and TRBJ1-5; TRBD1 matches 9 bases. The germline CDR1 and CDR2 sequences are LNHNV and YYDKDF (reference sequence). J gave up 11 bases and V 2 bases, and 10 bases lay outside the gene matches. The CDR3 runs 15 residues. This CDR3 reads CATSRQGQGKGAQHF. CDR3 in DNA: TGTGCCACCAGCAGACAGGGACAGGGTAAGGGTGCCCAGCATTTT. The full variable domain, rest sourced from reference TRBV15 and TRBJ1-5, is DAMVIQNPRYQVTQFGKPVTLSCSQTLNHNVMYWYQQKSSQAPKLLFHYYDKDFNNEADTPDNFQSRRPNTSFCFLDIRSPGLGDTAMYLCATSRQGQGKGAQHFGDGTRLSIL.

For this clone: One base away lies a much larger clone, so this may be a sequencing read error. This chain uses TRBV7-9 with TRBJ2-2; 12 nucleotides align to TRBD1. Germline CDR1 SEHNR, CDR2 FQNEAQ (reference sequence). The CDR3 consists of 16 residues. The ends lost 2 bases at V and 6 bases at J; junction bases unmatched: 4. DNA of the CDR3: TGTGCCAGCAGCTTAATGGGGACAGGGGGCGCCGGGGAGCTGTTTTTT. It yields the protein CASSLMGTGGAGELFF.

The table lists this clone with a count of one. The gene calls are TRBV19 and TRBJ2-5; 12 bases fit TRBD2. CDR3 length equals 15 residues. Trimming removed 5 bases from V and 6 bases from J; junction bases left unmatched: 7. The V gene's germline CDR1 is LNHDA and CDR2 SQIVND (reference sequence). Here the CDR3 DNA reads TGTGCCAGTAGTCTGACTAGCGGGAGTGAACAGACCCAGTACTTC. This sequence encodes CASSLTSGSEQTQYF.

The chain is built from TRBV9 and TRBJ1-2, with 7 bases matching TRBD1. The CDR3 sequence is 13 residues long. CDR1 and CDR2 (germline): SGDLS, YYNGEE. J lost 3 bases, V lost 5 bases, and 4 bases had no gene match. For the CDR3, the DNA is TGTGCCAGCAGTCTTCAGGGGGACTATGGCTACACCTTC. Translated: CASSLQGDYGYTF.

This chain links TRBV5-1 with TRBJ1-2; D ambiguous. Germline CDR1 reads SGHRS; CDR2 reads YFSETQ. The CDR3 contains 16 residues. Trimming removed 6 bases at V and 1 base at J, with 19 bases between. DNA of the CDR3: TGCGCCAGCATCTCAACCCCGGCGGAAGATAACTATGGCTACACCTTC. It specifies CASISTPAEDNYGYTF.